This TCR beta chain was recorded in a study of post-analysis software for immune sequencing data. For the study at large: Included among the disease courses, which were recorded for the cohort, were relapsing-remitting, secondary progressive and progressive-relapsing multiple sclerosis. General study findings and limits: Samples from a shared batch, those prepared together, strongly co-clustered by F measure. Significantly decreased normalized Chao1 diversity was recorded for multiple sclerosis patients relative to controls. The study found TRBV5-6, TRBV5-1 and TRBV20-1 among a few TRBV segments more frequent in patients than controls.

In regard to this clonotype: No antigen is known for it.

Tagging with unique molecular identifiers was a feature of the TCR beta cDNA libraries. Some 500,000 cDNA molecules were recovered from an input of roughly 0.95 to 11 million T cells. Via MiXCR, TCRdb re-called the PCR reads, giving one row per CDR3 protein. This sample has approximately 730,000 distinct CDR3 sequences, with about half found just once. The germline V gene has CDR1 SGHTA and CDR2 FQGTGA. The CDR3 covers 20 residues. Germline trimming cut 0 bases from V and 1 base from J; bases unmatched to any gene: 12. The sequenced sample was blood. The gene calls are TRBV7-3 and TRBJ2-6, with 7 bases lining up with TRBD2. This TCR was recovered from a girl aged 10-17 years with multiple sclerosis. The CDR3 here is CASSLTGRLADQSGANVLTF. In DNA, the CDR3 is TGTGCCAGCAGCTTAACGGGGCGGCTAGCGGATCAATCTGGGGCCAACGTCCTGACTTTC.